The rows below give T cell receptor beta chains drawn from one sample of a study of T cells in Graves' hyperthyroidism and ophthalmopathy. TCRdb processed the multiplex PCR reads anew with MiXCR; each CDR3 protein has one entry. The table has over 650,000 distinct CDR3 sequences, around 17% seen once. The source material was blood. These TCRs come from a man between 18 and 35 years old with Graves' hyperthyroidism. CDR3s include the opening cysteine and the closing phenylalanine or tryptophan. A D gene is named only where the DNA matches it firmly. Where a row states a size, it is once, few, many or the class of an expanded clone; other rows omit it.

TRBV10-3,TRBJ1-2,NA,TRBD1,CATTSAGQGGGYTF,TGTGCCACCACTTCCGCGGGACAGGGGGGAGGCTACACCTTC
TRBV7-9,TRBJ2-7,many,NA,CASSRAGYEQYF,TGTGCCAGCAGCCGGGCAGGGTACGAGCAGTACTTC
TRBV20-1,TRBJ1-2,many,TRBD1,CSARVGTGNGYTF,TGCAGTGCTAGAGTAGGGACAGGGAATGGCTACACCTTC
TRBV28,TRBJ1-2,many,NA,CASIPGPSYGYTF,TGTGCCAGCATTCCGGGGCCCAGCTATGGCTACACCTTC
TRBV5-6,TRBJ2-6,few,NA,CASSRTTGRGGGANVLTF,TGTGCCAGCAGCCGGACGACGGGGCGAGGAGGAGGGGCCAACGTCCTGACTTTC
TRBV12-3/TRBV12-4,TRBJ2-7,NA,TRBD2,CASSLREREGSYEQYF,TGTGCCAGCAGTCTCCGTGAGCGGGAGGGCTCCTACGAGCAGTACTTC
TRBV2,TRBJ1-1,many,TRBD1,CASSRRTGNTEAFF,TGTGCCAGCAGTCGTAGGACAGGGAACACTGAAGCTTTCTTT
TRBV6-1,TRBJ2-2,few,NA,CASNWDGNTGELFF,TGTGCCAGCAATTGGGACGGGAACACCGGGGAGCTGTTTTTT
TRBV6-1,TRBJ1-2,few,NA,CASSENPSGGNYGYTF,TGTGCCAGCAGTGAAAACCCCTCCGGGGGAAACTATGGCTACACCTTC
TRBV7-2,TRBJ1-3,NA,NA,CASSVGPLSSGNTIYF,TGTGCCAGCAGCGTTGGGCCCCTGAGCTCTGGAAACACCATATATTTT
TRBV20-1,TRBJ2-1,many,NA,CSARPRNNEQFF,TGCAGTGCTCGACCTCGGAACAATGAGCAGTTCTTC
TRBV6-1,TRBJ2-7,few,NA,CASSEGGDYASYEQYF,TGTGCCAGCAGCGAGGGGGGGGACTATGCCTCCTACGAGCAGTACTTC
TRBV28,TRBJ2-3,few,NA,CASGSRLEFTDTQYF,TGTGCCAGCGGCTCCAGACTAGAATTCACAGATACGCAGTATTTT
TRBV7-9,TRBJ2-1,NA,NA,CASSLGAGYNEQFF,TGTGCCAGCAGCTTAGGAGCGGGTTACAATGAGCAGTTCTTC
TRBV30,TRBJ2-3,NA,TRBD1,CAFGQGTDTQYF,TGTGCTTTTGGACAGGGCACAGATACGCAGTATTTT
TRBV27,TRBJ1-2,few,TRBD1,CASIPSGGVHGYTF,TGTGCCAGCATTCCTTCAGGGGGCGTTCATGGCTACACCTTC
TRBV10-3,TRBJ1-3,few,NA,CAISEWGQSSGNTIYF,TGTGCCATCAGTGAGTGGGGCCAGAGCTCTGGAAACACCATATATTTT
TRBV5-1,TRBJ2-2,NA,TRBD1,CASSLALRTGDTGELFF,TGCGCCAGCAGCTTGGCCCTGAGGACAGGGGACACCGGGGAGCTGTTTTTT
TRBV29-1,TRBJ1-1,few,NA,CSVGLRVASNTEAFF,TGCAGCGTCGGTCTGAGGGTAGCCAGCAACACTGAAGCTTTCTTT
TRBV20-1,TRBJ1-2,many,NA,CSAREGGSIGYTF,TGCAGTGCTAGAGAAGGCGGATCTATTGGCTACACCTTC
TRBV27,TRBJ2-2,many,NA,CASIPHPFTGELFF,TGTGCCAGCATCCCACACCCTTTCACCGGGGAGCTGTTTTTT
TRBV27,TRBJ1-3,NA,NA,CASSLLTAESGNTIYF,TGTGCCAGCAGTTTATTGACAGCTGAATCTGGAAACACCATATATTTT
TRBV12-3/TRBV12-4,TRBJ1-5,many,NA,CASSLAGVNQPQHF,TGTGCCAGCAGTTTAGCAGGGGTCAATCAGCCCCAGCATTTT
TRBV24-1,TRBJ2-1,NA,NA,CATSTSGGTASYNEQFF,TGTGCCACCAGTACCTCCGGAGGGACAGCGTCCTACAATGAGCAGTTCTTC
TRBV15,TRBJ2-5,few,TRBD2,CATSEGLAATQYF,TGTGCCACCAGTGAGGGACTAGCAGCGACCCAGTACTTC
TRBV5-5,TRBJ2-7,NA,NA,CASSLVYPHYEQYF,TGTGCCAGCAGCTTGGTCTACCCCCATTACGAGCAGTACTTC
TRBV10-3,TRBJ1-5,NA,TRBD1,CAISVYRGIQPQHF,TGTGCCATCAGTGTTTACAGGGGAATTCAGCCCCAGCATTTT
TRBV6-5,TRBJ2-1,NA,TRBD2,CASSSLAGSGWNHEQFF,TGTGCCAGCAGTTCACTAGCGGGTAGCGGGTGGAACCATGAGCAGTTCTTC
TRBV27,TRBJ2-1,few,TRBD2,CASSLLTSGRYNEQFF,TGTGCCAGCAGTTTACTTACTAGCGGGAGGTACAATGAGCAGTTCTTC
TRBV10-3,TRBJ2-4,NA,NA,CAISDRGGLAKNIQYF,TGTGCCATCAGTGACAGGGGAGGGCTAGCCAAAAACATTCAGTACTTC
TRBV20-1,TRBJ2-5,few,TRBD2,CSARRRLAGRQETQYF,TGCAGTGCTAGGCGCCGGCTAGCGGGGCGCCAAGAGACCCAGTACTTC
TRBV11-2,TRBJ2-7,few,NA,CASSLGEKQYF,TGTGCCAGCAGCTTGGGGGAAAAGCAGTACTTC
TRBV7-2,TRBJ2-5,many,TRBD2,CASSPPSGQETQYF,TGTGCCAGCAGCCCTCCTAGCGGCCAAGAGACCCAGTACTTC
TRBV28,TRBJ2-5,many,TRBD2,CASSPRLAGGAETQYF,TGTGCCAGCAGCCCCCGACTAGCGGGAGGGGCGGAGACCCAGTACTTC
TRBV30,TRBJ2-5,many,NA,CAWIPGSSRQETQYF,TGTGCCTGGATCCCAGGGTCCTCACGGCAAGAGACCCAGTACTTC
TRBV12-3/TRBV12-4,TRBJ1-3,many,TRBD1,CASKGGDRGRNTIYF,TGTGCCAGTAAGGGCGGGGACAGGGGACGAAACACCATATATTTT
TRBV19,TRBJ1-1,few,NA,CASSIGTLMNTEAFF,TGTGCCAGTAGTATCGGGACACTCATGAACACTGAAGCTTTCTTT
TRBV5-6,TRBJ2-3,many,NA,CASSFYRGTDTQYF,TGTGCCAGCAGCTTCTACAGGGGCACAGATACGCAGTATTTT
TRBV28,TRBJ2-7,many,NA,CASSPVQSGEQYF,TGTGCCAGCTCCCCAGTCCAATCTGGCGAGCAGTACTTC
TRBV5-1,TRBJ2-1,many,NA,CASSWGTPYNEQFF,TGCGCCAGCAGCTGGGGGACTCCGTACAATGAGCAGTTCTTC
TRBV18,TRBJ2-7,many,TRBD2,CASSPGTSGRGHEQYF,TGTGCCAGCTCACCCGGGACTAGCGGGAGAGGCCACGAGCAGTACTTC
TRBV9,TRBJ2-1,many,NA,CASSGGGEQFF,TGTGCCAGCAGCGGCGGAGGGGAGCAGTTCTTC
TRBV7-9,TRBJ2-7,NA,TRBD2,CASSARLAGSYEQYF,TGTGCCAGCAGCGCCCGACTAGCGGGTAGCTACGAGCAGTACTTC
TRBV28,TRBJ2-7,few,TRBD1,CASSLGGTAEGYEQYF,TGTGCCAGCAGTTTGGGTGGGACAGCGGAAGGATACGAGCAGTACTTC
TRBV20-1,TRBJ2-7,NA,NA,CSARGSGPQYF,TGCAGTGCTAGAGGTTCTGGGCCGCAGTACTTC
TRBV6-1,TRBJ2-1,few,TRBD1,CARSKQGNPTSSYNEQFF,TGTGCCCGCAGTAAACAGGGGAATCCCACCTCCTCCTACAATGAGCAGTTCTTC
TRBV19,TRBJ1-2,many,NA,CASKASTGYTF,TGTGCCAGTAAGGCCAGCACGGGCTACACCTTC
TRBV6-1,TRBJ2-7,many,NA,CASGAGHTSYEQYF,TGTGCCAGTGGGGCGGGCCATACGTCCTACGAGCAGTACTTC